The T cell receptor beta chain under discussion was sequenced for a study of T cells after yellow fever vaccination. This clonotype appeared many times. TCRdb passed the 5' RACE reads through MiXCR, listing each CDR3 protein once. The data contain 200,000 to 300,000 distinct CDR3 sequences, about 7.1% of them singletons. The CDR3 extends over 13 amino acids. Germline CDR1 reads SQVTM; CDR2 reads ANQGSEA. V dropped 5 bases and J dropped 3 bases, with 14 bases sitting between them. The sequence was collected from a man aged 25-40 years who received the YFV17D yellow fever vaccine. J is TRBJ2-7 and V is TRBV29-1; D gene unclear. The specimen comprised CD4+ T cells sorted from PBMCs, sampled 15 days after the yellow fever booster vaccination. The DNA for the CDR3 is TGCAGCGTTTCCCCCTCCTTGGGCTACGAGCAGTACTTC. Translating gives CSVSPSLGYEQYF.